This T cell receptor beta chain was sequenced for a study of blood T cell repertoires in COVID-19. The table came from immunoSEQ multiplex PCR; TCRdb's copy has only in-frame clones and leaves some out. The table records approximately 230,000 clones, about 91% of them present only once. Trimming cost V 3 bases and J 0 bases, with 11 bases left between them. CDR3 length: 15 amino acids. Germline loops: CDR1 SEHNR, CDR2 FQNEAQ (reference sequence). The chain combines TRBV7-9 with TRBJ1-1; D is unresolved. This clonotype originated in a young woman with COVID-19, enrolled during active disease. Sequenced sample: peripheral blood. CDR3 region: CASSFLAPMNTEAFF. Here the CDR3 DNA reads TGTGCCAGCAGCTTCTTAGCGCCCATGAACACTGAAGCTTTCTTT.